Listed below are T cell receptor beta chains from one sample, sequenced in a study of cytomegalovirus exposure and HLA in healthy donors. Repertoires were generated with immunoSEQ multiplex PCR, while TCRdb's copy carries only in-frame clones and drops some. Here the sample spans 150,000 to 200,000 clones, around 83% being singletons. Material: PBMCs. The source of these receptors is a woman aged 40 to 50 in good health and CMV-seronegative. The CDR3 runs from the conserved cysteine through the conserved F or W. The order of the fields is D gene, clone size, J gene, V gene, CDR3 DNA, CDR3 protein. A D gene is named only where the DNA matches it firmly. Rows give clone size only sometimes, using once, few, many, or a class for an expanded clone.

>TRBD1|.|TRBJ2-7|TRBV30
TGTGCCTGGAGTACCGACAGGGGGCCGGACCACGAGCAGTACTTC
CAWSTDRGPDHEQYF
>.|.|TRBJ1-2|TRBV19
TGTGCCAGTAAGGGGGATTTGTTAGCTAACTATGGCTACACCTTC
CASKGDLLANYGYTF
>TRBD2|.|TRBJ2-3|TRBV4-2
TGTGCCAGCAGCCGGGGGTATTTTACGGGACTAGAGGCGGGTACGCAGTATTTT
CASSRGYFTGLEAGTQYF
>.|.|TRBJ2-3|TRBV15
TGTGCCACCAGCATCTATGGGGGGGATACGCAGTATTTT
CATSIYGGDTQYF
>.|.|TRBJ2-1|TRBV21-1
TGTGCCAGCAGATCAGGACTAGCGGGAGAGGGGAATGAGCAGTTCTTC
CASRSGLAGEGNEQFF
>TRBD2|.|TRBJ2-1|TRBV4-3
TGCGCCAGCAGCCGCATGACTAGCGGAGCCTACAATGAGCAGTTCTTC
CASSRMTSGAYNEQFF
>TRBD2|.|TRBJ2-1|TRBV10-3
TGCGCCATCAGTGAGTCCGACTCGGGGGGGCAGTTCTTC
CAISESDSGGQFF
>TRBD1|.|TRBJ1-2|TRBV7-2
TGTGCCAGCAGCTCCATCAAGGAGACAGGGGGCTATGGCTACACCTTC
CASSSIKETGGYGYTF
>TRBD2|.|TRBJ2-1|TRBV4-2
TGTGCCAGCAGCCAAGCCGTGTCTGGCGGGGGGTACAATGAGCAGTTCTTC
CASSQAVSGGGYNEQFF
>TRBD1|.|TRBJ1-2|TRBV19
TGTGCCAGTAGTAAATCCGGGACAGGTCAAGGGAGGGGCTACACCTTC
CASSKSGTGQGRGYTF
>TRBD2|.|TRBJ2-3|TRBV2
TGTGCCAGCACCCTCCGTTTACTAGCGGGAGGTTCCCCCACAGATACGCAGTATTTT
CASTLRLLAGGSPTDTQYF
>.|.|TRBJ2-1|TRBV19
TGTGCCAGTAGAGGGGTTAGCTCCTACAATGAGCAGTTCTTC
CASRGVSSYNEQFF
>.|few|TRBJ2-7|TRBV7-9
TGTGCCAGCAGCCCCAGAGCGGGCGAGCAGTACTTC
CASSPRAGEQYF
>.|.|TRBJ1-2|TRBV7-9
TGTTCCAGCAGCTCAACTGACAGGTCTAGACTTCGGGGCTACACCTTC
CSSSSTDRSRLRGYTF
>.|.|TRBJ2-1|TRBV27
TGTGCCAGCAGTTTACTCCCCCCGTACAATGAGCAGTTCTTC
CASSLLPPYNEQFF
>TRBD2|.|TRBJ2-1|TRBV10-3
TGTGCCATCACCCCCGGACTAGCGGAATACAATGAGCAGTTCTTC
CAITPGLAEYNEQFF
>TRBD2|.|TRBJ2-1|TRBV6-4
TGTGCCAGCAGTGACTCAAGGAGGACTAGCGGGAGCAATGAGCAGTTCTTC
CASSDSRRTSGSNEQFF
>.|.|TRBJ2-3|TRBV19
TGTGCCAGTAGTAGGGTCCGAGGGGGGGGCCCCACAGATACGCAGTATTTT
CASSRVRGGGPTDTQYF
>.|.|TRBJ2-1|TRBV19
TGTGCCAGCCGACGAAATCGGGGGGCTCCTGCAGGGGATGAGCAGTTCTTC
CASRRNRGAPAGDEQFF
>.|.|TRBJ1-1|TRBV7-9
TGTGCCAGCAGCCCTGTTTACAGCCGATTGGGCACTGAAGCTTTCTTT
CASSPVYSRLGTEAFF